This T cell receptor (beta chain) was sequenced in a study of blood T cell repertoires in COVID-19. Study details: From the United States, Italy and Spain came samples of acute and convalescent COVID-19. From T cells, B-cell-depleted T cells, or PBMCs came the material, which was cDNA or gDNA.

The protocol was immunoSEQ multiplex PCR, while the TCRdb copy is restricted to in-frame clones and leaves out a portion. The sample holds approximately 41,000 clones; approximately 89% are singletons and the top ten take approximately 1.4%. This CDR3 has 12 amino acids. V was pared by 8 bases and J by 4 bases, with 9 bases between. Germline CDR1 reads MNHEY; CDR2 reads SVGAGI. The chain is built from TRBV6-5 and TRBJ1-5; D is possibly TRBD1 (6 bases). Sequenced material: peripheral blood. This sequence was found in a woman in her 40s with acute or convalescent COVID-19. The CDR3 DNA reads TGTGCCAGCCAAGGGGGAAATCAGCCCCAGCATTTT. This gives the protein CASQGGNQPQHF.